One T cell receptor beta chain is described in this entry. What it binds is unknown. The data stem from a study of cytomegalovirus exposure and HLA in healthy donors. Whole-study context: Most genotyped donors, about 81% of roughly 400, had Caucasian-associated genetic ancestry. Study-wide results and limits: TRBV6-2, TRBV6-3 and some other V segments were excluded as indistinguishable. There were some public TCRs occurring in many donors, but most TCR sequences were rare.

Deletions cut 5 bases from V and 4 bases from J, with 11 bases between. Germline V gene lookup returns CDR1 SEHNR and CDR2 FQNEAQ (reference sequence). The CDR3 consists of 14 residues. The primer mix had 60 Vbeta and 13 Jbeta primers. TCRdb's copy holds only in-frame clones and misses some; the assay was immunoSEQ multiplex PCR. The sample lists about 83,000 clones, around 81% seen once, with 1.9% in the top ten. This chain links TRBV7-9 with TRBJ1-4, with unresolved D. Source material: PBMCs. The sequence was obtained from a woman aged 25 to 39 in good health and CMV-seronegative. CDR3 DNA: TGTGCCAGCAGCCCTCCTAGTGTTAATGAAAAACTGTTTTTT. It yields the protein CASSPPSVNEKLFF.